The 7 T cell receptor beta chains reported below all come from one sample, sequenced in a study of cytomegalovirus exposure and HLA in healthy donors (dated 2017 in TCRdb). Library prep was done by the immunoSEQ multiplex PCR assay. For the multiplex PCR, a mixture combining 60 forward primers for TCR Vbeta segments and 13 reverse primers for TCR Jbeta segments was used. The immuneACCESS repertoire file appears here via TCRdb, limited to in-frame rearrangements. These files lack a portion of the clones; in checked studies, under half of the deficit traces to unresolved V genes, and the cause of the others is not known. The sample includes 100,000 to 150,000 clones, with roughly 74% observed a single time. About 4% of the sample is held by the ten biggest clonotypes. The sample comprised PBMCs. These TCRs come from a woman in her 50s in good health and CMV-seropositive.

The chain is built from TRBV4-1 and TRBJ2-3; tentative D call: TRBD2 (6 bases). With 7 bases removed from V and 3 bases from J, the gap between germline ends came to 14 bases. Germline values: CDR1 MGHRA, CDR2 YSYEKL. This CDR3 region has 14 residues. CDR3 loop: CASKGPGRTDTQYF. The CDR3 DNA follows: TGCGCCAGCAAAGGTCCAGGGAGGACAGATACGCAGTATTTT.

The chain recombines TRBV5-1 with TRBJ2-3, with 10 bases aligning to TRBD1. With 0 bases clipped from V and 4 bases from J, the junction kept 2 bases outside the gene matches. The CDR3 totals 15 residues. The V gene's germline CDR1 is SGHRS and CDR2 YFSETQ. The CDR3 spells CASSLGQGASDTQYF. The CDR3 bases are TGCGCCAGCAGCTTGGGACAGGGGGCGTCAGATACGCAGTATTTT. The full variable domain, rest sourced from reference TRBV5-1 and TRBJ2-3, is KAGVTQTPRYLIKTRGQQVTLSCSPISGHRSVSWYQQTPGQGLQFLFEYFSETQRNKGNFPGRFSGRQFSNSRSEMNVSTLELGDSALYLCASSLGQGASDTQYFGPGTRLTVL.

The chain carries TRBV7-6 and TRBJ1-3; 8 bases agree with TRBD1. Germline assignment: CDR1 SGHVS and CDR2 FNYEAQ. This CDR3 has 15 residues. V trimming: 5 bases; J trimming: 2 bases; junction bases outside the gene matches: 5. This chain's CDR3 is CASSPTGDTGNTIYF. CDR3 bases: TGTGCCAGCAGCCCGACAGGGGACACTGGAAACACCATATATTTT.

The chain has TRBV11-2 and TRBJ2-1; maybe TRBD1 (5 bases). This CDR3 region has 15 residues. Per the germline V gene, CDR1 is SGHAT and CDR2 is FQNNGV. V lost 1 base and J 4 bases, leaving 11 bases between the germline ends. This CDR3 reads CASSLGRTFYNEQFF. The DNA of the CDR3 is TGTGCCAGCAGCTTAGGACGGACATTTTACAATGAGCAGTTCTTC. The full variable domain, its missing parts supplied by reference TRBV11-2 and TRBJ2-1, is EAGVAQSPRYKIIEKRQSVAFWCNPISGHATLYWYQQILGQGPKLLIQFQNNGVVDDSQLPKDRFSAERLKGVDSTLKIQPAKLEDSAVYLCASSLGRTFYNEQFFGPGTRLTVL.

This chain links TRBV7-9 with TRBJ2-5; TRBD2 aligns across 11 bases. The J call may be faulty, since TRBJ2-7 better matches the DNA end. The CDR3 is 14 residues long. CDR1 and CDR2 (germline): SEHNR, FQNEAQ (reference sequence). The CDR3 region is CASSLGLAVYEQYF. The CDR3 DNA is TGTGCCAGCAGCTTGGGACTAGCGGTCTACGAGCAGTACTTC.

The rearrangement uses TRBV18 and TRBJ1-5; 7 bases fit TRBD1. This CDR3 is built from 16 residues. J was trimmed by 6 bases and V by 2 bases; bases with no gene match: 10. CDR1 is KGHSH and CDR2 is LQKENI in the germline V gene. The DNA of the CDR3 is TGTGCCAGCTCACCATCTTGGCAGGGGGGTAGTCAGCCCCAGCATTTT. This translates into CASSPSWQGGSQPQHF.

This CDR3 is CSARPIMEQFF. The CDR3 DNA reads as TGCAGTGCGCGTCCCATAATGGAGCAGTTCTTC. This chain links TRBV20-1 with TRBJ2-1, with unresolved D. Deletions cut 6 bases from V and 10 bases from J, with 13 bases between. The CDR3 has 11 residues. Germline CDR1 and CDR2: DFQATT and SNEGSKA (reference sequence).